Sequencing of this T cell receptor beta chain was carried out in a study of T-cell reconstitution after alpha-beta-depleted transplantation in children. Library preparation (for TCRbeta) was performed with unique molecular identifiers. In TCRdb, the PCR reads were re-called with MiXCR into one record per CDR3 protein. The data show 200,000 to 250,000 distinct CDR3 sequences, roughly 8% seen once. Trimming took off 11 bases at V and 8 bases at J, with 11 bases between the two ends. The germline V gene has CDR1 SNHLY and CDR2 FYNNEI. CDR3 length: 10 amino acids. This chain connects TRBV2 to TRBJ2-3; D perhaps matches TRBD1 (6 bases). Material: PBMCs, mostly from graft donor cells, obtained 180 days after TCRalphabeta/CD19-depleted stem cell transplant. This TCR came from a male patient between 10 and 17 years old who had a stem cell transplant for acute lymphoblastic leukemia, so the T cells may come from the graft donor. Here the CDR3 reads CAVQGGTQYF. CDR3 DNA: TGTGCCGTACAGGGCGGTACGCAGTATTTT.